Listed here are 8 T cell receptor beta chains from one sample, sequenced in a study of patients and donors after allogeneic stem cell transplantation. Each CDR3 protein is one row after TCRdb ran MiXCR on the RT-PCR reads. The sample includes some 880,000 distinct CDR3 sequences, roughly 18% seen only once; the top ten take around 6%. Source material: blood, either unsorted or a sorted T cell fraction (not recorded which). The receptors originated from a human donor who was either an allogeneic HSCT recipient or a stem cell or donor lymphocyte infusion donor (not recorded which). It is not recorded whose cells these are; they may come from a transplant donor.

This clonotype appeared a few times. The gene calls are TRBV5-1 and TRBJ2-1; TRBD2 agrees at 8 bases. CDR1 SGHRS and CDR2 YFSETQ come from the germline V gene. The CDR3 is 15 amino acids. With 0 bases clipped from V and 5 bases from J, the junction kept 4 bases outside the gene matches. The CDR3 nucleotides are TGCGCCAGCAGCTTGGGACTAGCGCTGAACAATGAGCAGTTCTTC. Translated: CASSLGLALNNEQFF.

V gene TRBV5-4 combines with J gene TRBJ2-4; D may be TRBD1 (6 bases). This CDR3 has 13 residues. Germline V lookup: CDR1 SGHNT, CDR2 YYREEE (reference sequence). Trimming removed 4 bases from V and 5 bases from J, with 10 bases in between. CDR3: CASSLGHENIQYF. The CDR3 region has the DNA TGTGCCAGCAGCCTGGGACACGAAAACATTCAGTACTTC.

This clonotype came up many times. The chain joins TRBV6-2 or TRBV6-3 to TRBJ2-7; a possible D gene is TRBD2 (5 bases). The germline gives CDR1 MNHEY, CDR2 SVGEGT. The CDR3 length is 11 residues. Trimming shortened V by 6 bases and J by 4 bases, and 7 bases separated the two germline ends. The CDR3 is CASSREYEQYF. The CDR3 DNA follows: TGTGCCAGCAGCCGGGAATACGAGCAGTACTTC.

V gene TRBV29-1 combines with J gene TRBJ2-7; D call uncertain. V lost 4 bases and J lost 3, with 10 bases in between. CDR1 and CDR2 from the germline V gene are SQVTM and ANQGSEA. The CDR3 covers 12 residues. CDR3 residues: CSVVLGSYEQYF. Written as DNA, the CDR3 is TGCAGCGTTGTTCTGGGAAGCTACGAGCAGTACTTC.

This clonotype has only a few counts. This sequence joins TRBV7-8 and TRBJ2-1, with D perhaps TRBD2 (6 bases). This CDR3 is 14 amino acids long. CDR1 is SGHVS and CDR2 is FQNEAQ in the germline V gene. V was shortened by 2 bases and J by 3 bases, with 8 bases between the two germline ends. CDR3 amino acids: CASSLLAYYNEQFF. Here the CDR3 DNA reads TGTGCCAGCAGCTTACTAGCGTACTACAATGAGCAGTTCTTC. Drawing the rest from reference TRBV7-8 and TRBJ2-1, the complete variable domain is GAGVSQSPRYKVAKRGQDVALRCDPISGHVSLFWYQQALGQGPEFLTYFQNEAQLDKSGLPSDRFFAERPEGSVSTLKIQRTQQEDSAVYLCASSLLAYYNEQFFGPGTRLTVL.

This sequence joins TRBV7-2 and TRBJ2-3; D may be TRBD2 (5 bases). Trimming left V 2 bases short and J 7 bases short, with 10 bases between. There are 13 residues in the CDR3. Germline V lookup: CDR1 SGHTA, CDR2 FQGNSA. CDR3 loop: CASSLKRGNTQYF. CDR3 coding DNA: TGTGCCAGCAGCTTAAAGAGAGGGAATACGCAGTATTTT.

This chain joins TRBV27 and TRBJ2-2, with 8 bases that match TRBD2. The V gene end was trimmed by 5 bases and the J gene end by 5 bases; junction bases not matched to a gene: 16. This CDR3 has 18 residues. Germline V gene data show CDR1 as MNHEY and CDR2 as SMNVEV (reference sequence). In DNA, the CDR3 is TGTGCCAGCAGTCTAACGAGAACCGGACTAGCTAGGACCGGGGAGCTGTTTTTT. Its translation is CASSLTRTGLARTGELFF.

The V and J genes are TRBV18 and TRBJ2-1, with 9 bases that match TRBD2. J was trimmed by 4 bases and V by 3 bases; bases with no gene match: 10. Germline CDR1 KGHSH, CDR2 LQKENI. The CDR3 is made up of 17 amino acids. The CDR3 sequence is CASSPMTSGGGYNEQFF. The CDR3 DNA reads TGTGCCAGCTCACCTATGACTAGCGGAGGGGGGTACAATGAGCAGTTCTTC. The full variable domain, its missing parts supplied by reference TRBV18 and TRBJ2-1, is NAGVMQNPRHLVRRRGQEARLRCSPMKGHSHVYWYRQLPEEGLKFMVYLQKENIIDESGMPKERFSAEFPKEGPSILRIQQVVRGDSAAYFCASSPMTSGGGYNEQFFGPGTRLTVL.